This paragraph reports one T cell receptor (beta chain). This entry comes from a study of blood T cell repertoires in COVID-19. Germline CDR1 reads SGHNT; CDR2 reads YYREEE (reference sequence). V lost 3 bases to trimming and J lost 7 bases, with 16 bases between them. This CDR3 has 14 residues. Method: immunoSEQ multiplex PCR; TCRdb's copy keeps in-frame clones and lacks some. The sample has approximately 200,000 clones; 85% to 90% are singletons. The chain uses TRBV5-4 and TRBJ1-2; weak D call: TRBD1 (5 bases). Material for sequencing was peripheral blood. The TCR was taken from a woman under 40 with active or convalescent COVID-19. CDR3 coding DNA: TGTGCCAGCAGCTCCCTTCCAGGGTTGTCTGGCTACACCTTC. Its protein is CASSSLPGLSGYTF.